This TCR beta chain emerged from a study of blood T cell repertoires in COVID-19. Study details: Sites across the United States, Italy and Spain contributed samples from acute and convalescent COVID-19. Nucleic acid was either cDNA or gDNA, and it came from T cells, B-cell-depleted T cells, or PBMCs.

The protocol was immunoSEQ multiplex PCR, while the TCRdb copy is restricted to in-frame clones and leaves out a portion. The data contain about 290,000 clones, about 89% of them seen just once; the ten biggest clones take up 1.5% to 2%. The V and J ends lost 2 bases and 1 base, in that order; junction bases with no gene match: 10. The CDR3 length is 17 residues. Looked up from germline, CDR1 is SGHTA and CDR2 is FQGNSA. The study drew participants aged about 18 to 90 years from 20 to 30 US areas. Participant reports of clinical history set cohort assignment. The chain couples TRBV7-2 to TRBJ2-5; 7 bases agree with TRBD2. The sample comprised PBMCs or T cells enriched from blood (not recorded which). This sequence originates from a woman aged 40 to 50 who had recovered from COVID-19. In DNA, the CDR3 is TGTGCCAGCAGCTTAATTAGGGCGGGAGTCCCCCAAGAGACCCAGTACTTC. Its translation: CASSLIRAGVPQETQYF.